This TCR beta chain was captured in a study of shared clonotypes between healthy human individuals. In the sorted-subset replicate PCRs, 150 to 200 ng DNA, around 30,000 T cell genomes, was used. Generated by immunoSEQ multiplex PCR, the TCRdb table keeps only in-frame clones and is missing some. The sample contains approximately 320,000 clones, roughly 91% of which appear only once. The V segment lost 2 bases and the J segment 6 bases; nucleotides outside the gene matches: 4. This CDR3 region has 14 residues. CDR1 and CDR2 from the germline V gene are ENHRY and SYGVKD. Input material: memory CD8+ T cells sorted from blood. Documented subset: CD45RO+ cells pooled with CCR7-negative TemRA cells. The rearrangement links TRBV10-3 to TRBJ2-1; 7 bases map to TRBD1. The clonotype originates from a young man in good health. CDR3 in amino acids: CAISETDRINEQFF. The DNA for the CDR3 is TGTGCCATCAGTGAGACGGACAGGATCAATGAGCAGTTCTTC.